Here is one T cell receptor beta chain with its context. Its antigen is not known. The germline V gene encodes CDR1 SGHTA and CDR2 FQGNSA. The germline V and J ends were trimmed by 5 bases and 6 bases, with 16 bases remaining between them. This CDR3 comprises 14 residues. The data were obtained in a study of cytomegalovirus exposure and HLA in healthy donors. Points from the study as a whole: Several of the most significant clusters appeared, in a later analysis, to be linked to common viral pathogens. Within a later analysis, the majority of CMV-associated TCR beta chains appeared HLA-restricted. In a later analysis, TCR beta V- and J-gene trimming showed a link to a missense DCLRE1C variant.

The study ran its PCR with 60 Vbeta and 13 Jbeta primers. Here immunoSEQ multiplex PCR was the method, and the copy in TCRdb shows in-frame clones only, minus some. This sample has 250,000 or so clones; approximately 91% occur once, and the top ten carry about 1.7%. Sequencing was carried out using PBMCs. J is TRBJ1-2 and V is TRBV7-2; D is perhaps TRBD1 (6 bases). This receptor was taken from a girl aged 2-15 years in good health and CMV-seronegative. CDR3 nucleotides: TGTGCCAGCAGCCTTAGACCACAGGGAGATGGCTACACCTTC. It codes for CASSLRPQGDGYTF.